This TCR beta chain was sequenced in a study of read filtering for tumor transcriptome and immune sequencing. Study observations and caveats: Roughly 82% of IR-seq clonotypes had a single read, yet these held approximately 4% of reads.

The CDR3 totals 12 residues. V was cut by 10 bases and J by 6 bases, with 12 bases left in between. Germline CDR1 is LGHDT and CDR2 is YNNKEL (reference sequence). Molecular barcoded adaptors covering alpha/delta and beta/gamma chains were used on 400 to 450 ng RNA. TCRdb analysed the reads with MiXCR anew, one entry per CDR3 protein. The table lists roughly 90,000 distinct CDR3 sequences, about 22% of them singletons. This clonotype was recorded many times. Its specificity is unknown. The rearrangement uses TRBV3-1 and TRBJ2-2; D unclear. The sequence was collected from a donor at least 40 years old with multiple myeloma. The material sequenced was a population of CD138-negative cells sorted from bone marrow. The CDR3: CATPNKAGELFF. CDR3 DNA sequence: TGTGCCACCCCTAATAAGGCCGGGGAGCTGTTTTTT.